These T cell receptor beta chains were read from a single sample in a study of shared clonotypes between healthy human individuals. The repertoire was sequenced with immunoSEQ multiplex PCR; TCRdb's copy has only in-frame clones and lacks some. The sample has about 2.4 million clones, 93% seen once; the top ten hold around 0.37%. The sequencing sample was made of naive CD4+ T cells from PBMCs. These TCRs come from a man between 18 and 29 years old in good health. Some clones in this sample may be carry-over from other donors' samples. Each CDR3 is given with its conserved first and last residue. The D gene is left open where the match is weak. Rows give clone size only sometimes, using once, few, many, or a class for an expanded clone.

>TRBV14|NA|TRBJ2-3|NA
TGTGCCAGCAGCCAAAGGGCTCCCAGTACGCAGTATTTT
CASSQRAPSTQYF
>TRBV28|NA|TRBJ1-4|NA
TGTGCCAGCAGCGGGAGCGTTACGACTAATGAAAAACTGTTTTTT
CASSGSVTTNEKLFF
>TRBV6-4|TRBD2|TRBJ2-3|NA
TGTGCCAGCAGTGACAGGGCTAGCGGGCCTGATACGCAGTATTTT
CASSDRASGPDTQYF
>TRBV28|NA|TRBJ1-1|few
TGTGCCAGCAGCCCAGGGACAAACACTGAAGCTTTCTTT
CASSPGTNTEAFF
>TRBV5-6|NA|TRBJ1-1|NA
TGTGCCAGCAGCTCTGCCCGGGCGGGGAACACTGAAGCTTTCTTT
CASSSARAGNTEAFF
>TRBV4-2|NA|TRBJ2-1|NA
TGTGCCAGCAGCCGAAGGACGACCGGTTTCAATGAGCAGTTCTTC
CASSRRTTGFNEQFF
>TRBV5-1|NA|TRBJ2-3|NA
TGCGCCAGCAGCATCCAGCTACCAGATACGCAGTATTTT
CASSIQLPDTQYF
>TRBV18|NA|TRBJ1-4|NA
TGTGCCAGTTCCCCCGGGGTCGGACGGGAAAAACTGTTTTTT
CASSPGVGREKLFF
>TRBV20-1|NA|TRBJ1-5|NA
TGCAGTGCTGGAAATCAGCCCCAGCATTTT
CSAGNQPQHF
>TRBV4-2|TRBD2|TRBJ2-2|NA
TGTGCCAGCAGCCCCATAGCGGGAGCCATGGTTTCCGGGGAGCTGTTTTTT
CASSPIAGAMVSGELFF
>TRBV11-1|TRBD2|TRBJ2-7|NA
TGTGCCAGCAGCTTAGTGGGGACTAGCGTGCTCTACGAGCAGTACTTC
CASSLVGTSVLYEQYF
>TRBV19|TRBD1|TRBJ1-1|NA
TGTGCCAGTAGTGGGGACAGGATGAACACTGAAGCTTTCTTT
CASSGDRMNTEAFF
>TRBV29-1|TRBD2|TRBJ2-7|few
TGCAGCGTTAGGGCCGGGACTAGCGGGAGCGAGCAGTACTTC
CSVRAGTSGSEQYF
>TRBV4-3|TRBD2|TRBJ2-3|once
TGCGCCAGCAGCCAAGACCCTAGCGGTAGCACAGATACGCAGTATTTT
CASSQDPSGSTDTQYF
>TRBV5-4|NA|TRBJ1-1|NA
TGTGCCAGCAGCCCCGCCCAGCCGAACACTGAAGCTTTCTTT
CASSPAQPNTEAFF
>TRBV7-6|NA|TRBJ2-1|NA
TGTGCCAGCAGCCGATCAGGGGGCAACGGGAGGTTATACAATGAGCAGTTCTTC
CASSRSGGNGRLYNEQFF